These T cell receptor beta chains were read from a single sample in a study of T cells after yellow fever vaccination. A single record per CDR3 protein comes from TCRdb applying MiXCR to the 5' RACE reads. The sample includes over 65,000 distinct CDR3 sequences, about 14% of them seen just once. Sequenced material: CD8+ T cells not binding an NS4B(214-222) dextramer, sorted from PBMCs, taken approximately 20 days after the first yellow fever vaccination. The source of these receptors is a man aged 18 to 30 who received the YFV17D yellow fever vaccine. The conserved cysteine and the conserved F or W are not part of the CDR3 here. Not all rows give a size; the values are once, few, many and, for expanded clones, a class.

J: TRBJ2-1
V: TRBV15
size: few
CDR3: ATSSDPSNEQF

J: TRBJ2-2
V: TRBV4-1
size: NA
CDR3: ASSQDGLGRLNTGELF

J: TRBJ2-2
V: TRBV7-2
size: NA
CDR3: ASSLPVLAGDTGELF

J: TRBJ1-5
V: TRBV2
size: once
CDR3: ASSDPATVNQPQH

J: TRBJ1-5
V: TRBV4-1
size: few
CDR3: ASAIDSSQPQH

J: TRBJ2-2
V: TRBV6-5
size: NA
CDR3: PSSYGQGDTGELF

J: TRBJ2-1
V: TRBV5-1
size: few
CDR3: ASSLSLSVGNEQF

J: TRBJ1-1
V: TRBV7-9
size: NA
CDR3: ASSLDQRTQIEAF

J: TRBJ2-3
V: TRBV7-6
size: NA
CDR3: ASSLGGGETDTQY

J: TRBJ2-1
V: TRBV5-1
size: NA
CDR3: ASSFRPTDEQF

J: TRBJ1-4
V: TRBV5-1
size: NA
CDR3: ASSGTETNEKLF

J: TRBJ1-2
V: TRBV10-3
size: NA
CDR3: AISDGASRGGGYT

J: TRBJ2-1
V: TRBV4-3
size: few
CDR3: ASTPTAGSSYNEQF

J: TRBJ2-4
V: TRBV28
size: NA
CDR3: ASRPLRSSRRAKNIQY

J: TRBJ2-5
V: TRBV7-9
size: NA
CDR3: ASSLSVKTQY

J: TRBJ2-5
V: TRBV5-1
size: many
CDR3: ASSPGLGQSFRKTQY

J: TRBJ2-7
V: TRBV4-3
size: few
CDR3: ASSQGQGAYEQY

J: TRBJ2-2
V: TRBV7-2
size: NA
CDR3: ASSLPISAGELF

J: TRBJ2-2
V: TRBV30
size: few
CDR3: AWSEDTGELF

J: TRBJ1-2
V: TRBV7-9
size: NA
CDR3: ASSFQVEKDGYT

J: TRBJ2-7
V: TRBV7-9
size: NA
CDR3: ASSPGIPGGYEQY

J: TRBJ2-7
V: TRBV11-2
size: NA
CDR3: ASSQDRDEQY

J: TRBJ2-7
V: TRBV27
size: NA
CDR3: ASSLSSGGYYEQY

J: TRBJ1-4
V: TRBV5-5
size: NA
CDR3: ASSEGLFLDEKLF

J: TRBJ2-1
V: TRBV12-3/TRBV12-4
size: NA
CDR3: ASSSSGYSSYNEQF

J: TRBJ2-1
V: TRBV4-1
size: few
CDR3: ASSRRRVPSEQF

J: TRBJ1-3
V: TRBV27
size: NA
CDR3: ALSLSGSGNTIY

J: TRBJ2-1
V: TRBV4-2
size: many
CDR3: ASSPSQERYNEQF

J: TRBJ2-1
V: TRBV7-9
size: NA
CDR3: ASSLGSPSVYEQF

J: TRBJ2-7
V: TRBV4-3
size: few
CDR3: ASSPRQGYEQY

J: TRBJ2-1
V: TRBV7-9
size: few
CDR3: ASVPRLAGIYNEQF

J: TRBJ1-2
V: TRBV2
size: NA
CDR3: ASSDYVLSDGYT

J: TRBJ2-7
V: TRBV12-3/TRBV12-4
size: few
CDR3: ASSKDRFGMTEQY

J: TRBJ2-2
V: TRBV6-1
size: few
CDR3: ASSTPSLGGNTGELF

J: TRBJ1-5
V: TRBV24-1
size: few
CDR3: ATSEDRSNQPQH

J: TRBJ1-5
V: TRBV12-3/TRBV12-4
size: NA
CDR3: ASSGLLESGQPQH

J: TRBJ2-3
V: TRBV6-5
size: NA
CDR3: ASSYSQGTDTQY

J: TRBJ2-3
V: TRBV5-1
size: NA
CDR3: ASSLFNRQPWAPLDTQY

J: TRBJ2-1
V: TRBV5-6
size: NA
CDR3: ASSLATGEGEQF

J: TRBJ1-6
V: TRBV6-4
size: NA
CDR3: ASSDSQTSPLH

J: TRBJ1-1
V: TRBV15
size: NA
CDR3: ATSRDPEGVNTEAF

J: TRBJ1-6
V: TRBV20-1
size: NA
CDR3: SAAGHKQGLNSPLH

J: TRBJ2-3
V: TRBV5-5
size: NA
CDR3: ASSYDRASDTQY

J: TRBJ2-5
V: TRBV7-9
size: NA
CDR3: ASSLEGEETQY

J: TRBJ1-4
V: TRBV5-1
size: few
CDR3: ASSLFPGQNEKLF

J: TRBJ2-2
V: TRBV4-2
size: NA
CDR3: ASSQDRGNGGYTGELF

J: TRBJ2-5
V: TRBV5-1
size: NA
CDR3: ASSPGLAGEETQY

J: TRBJ2-5
V: TRBV9
size: NA
CDR3: ASSVPVEGTGEPQETQY

J: TRBJ1-2
V: TRBV4-3
size: NA
CDR3: ASSQDGGVYGYT

J: TRBJ2-1
V: TRBV6-2/TRBV6-3
size: NA
CDR3: ASIERGYNEQF

J: TRBJ2-1
V: TRBV28
size: NA
CDR3: ASSLKLAGGLNEQF